The TCR beta chain described here comes from a study of OX40 agonist ivuxolimab in advanced cancers. About the full investigation: The costimulatory receptor OX40 (CD134) was targeted by ivuxolimab, a fully human IgG2 agonistic monoclonal antibody. Intravenous ivuxolimab was administered to patients every 2 weeks at six dose levels: 0.01, 0.1, 0.3, 1.5, 3 and 10 mg/kg. Of the roughly 52 dose-escalation patients, hepatocellular carcinoma was present in approximately 20, melanoma in about 15, renal cell carcinoma in 9 and head and neck cancer in 9. The dose-escalation cohort was 80% to 90% male with a mean age of around 64 years, ranging from about 20 to 85. Patients were allowed to have had prior anti-PD-1, anti-PD-L1 or anti-CTLA-4 therapy, and 30% to 50% of the dose-escalation patients had previously received checkpoint inhibitors. Partial responses occurred in three dose-escalation patients, of whom one had hepatocellular carcinoma and two had cutaneous melanoma. The purpose of peripheral TCRbeta sequencing was to test whether ivuxolimab changed TCR sequence diversity and led to clonal T-cell expansion. The paper describes the monotherapy dose-escalation part (N of about 57 patients) of the phase I trial of ivuxolimab.

Patients with a history of autoimmune disease or receiving systemic immunosuppression were excluded from the trial. Peripheral blood for TCR sequencing was collected from all dose cohorts at baseline, on cycle 4 day 1, and on cycle 7 day 1. Samples came from an open-label, multicenter, first-in-human phase I dose-escalation trial of ivuxolimab. Adults with locally advanced or metastatic melanoma, renal cell, hepatocellular, or head and neck squamous cell carcinoma were enrolled in the trial. CD4+ and CD8+ T cells were sorted separately from peripheral blood before TCR sequencing. From the cysteine through the phenylalanine, the CDR3 covers 15 amino acids. The CDR3 DNA has 45 bases and is translated from base 1. From a lookup of the germline V gene, CDR1 and CDR2 are MNHEY and SVGAGI. The germline V and J ends show losses of 5 bases and 7 bases respectively, and no gene match explains 14 bases of the junction.

Overall results and qualifications from the work: On average, CD8+ T cells showed more expanded clones than CD4+ T cells after ivuxolimab. Antigen specificity was not determined for the clonally expanded peripheral T cells. In the 0.1-3.0 mg/kg groups, partial responders were among the patients with the lowest normalized peripheral clonal expansion, particularly in CD8+ T cells. At doses of 0.1 to 3.0 mg/kg, clonal expansion of both CD4+ and CD8+ blood T cells was observed from baseline to week 6. Low levels of normalized T-cell clonal expansion were also seen in some patients who did not respond.

For sequencing of the TCRbeta CDR3 region, genomic DNA was extracted from the sorted cells. TCRbeta CDR3 regions were sequenced using the immunoSEQ Assay. In its TCRdb copy, this immuneACCESS table keeps in-frame sequences only and misses some clones. Where compared with another copy, unresolved V genes explain less than half of these, and the others have no known cause. The sample yields about 43,000 clones; 70% to 90% were counted once. The ten largest clones take up 14% to 15% of the sample. Concerning this clone itself: What this receptor recognizes is not known. Qualities for individual bases were not recorded, and no much larger clone is one base off.

This chain joins TRBV6-5 to TRBJ2-7, with 7 bases in between that match TRBD2. The origin of this receptor is an adult with an advanced solid tumor such as melanoma, head and neck, liver or kidney cancer. The sequences come from CD4+ or CD8+ T cells sorted from blood, collected in a trial of the OX40 agonist ivuxolimab. Read as DNA, the sequence is TGTGCCAGCAGTCCCGCGGGACTACTAGCTAAAGAGCAGTACTTC. Its coded protein is CASSPAGLLAKEQYF.